This T cell receptor (beta chain) was recorded in a study of OX40 agonist ivuxolimab in advanced cancers. Germline assignment: CDR1 SQVTM and CDR2 ANQGSEA. The V end lost 6 bases, the J end lost 4 bases, and 13 bases lay between the germline ends. This CDR3 region has 13 residues. The table lists this clone with a few counts. Its antigen is unidentified. Only in-frame clones appear in the TCRdb table, and some are missing; sequencing was by immunoSEQ multiplex PCR. Of tens of thousands of clones listed, 75% to 85% are singletons. Study-level results: Averaging showed that CD8+ T cells had more expanded clones than CD4+ did. CD4+ and CD8+ blood T cells expanded clonally by week 6 at 0.1 to 3.0 mg/kg. Partial responders dosed at 0.1-3.0 mg/kg displayed clonal expansion ranking among the lowest.

This specimen was CD4+ or CD8+ T cells sorted from blood, taken in a trial of the OX40 agonist ivuxolimab. J is TRBJ2-1 and V is TRBV29-1, with a weak D call TRBD2 (6 bases). The clonotype was recovered from an adult with an advanced solid tumor such as melanoma, head and neck, liver or kidney cancer. CDR3 nucleotides: TGCAGCGTCCCGGGACTCCCTTACAATGAGCAGTTCTTC. This codes for CSVPGLPYNEQFF.